This record looks at one T cell receptor (beta chain) sequence and its context. This receptor's antigen is unknown. Base qualities are not at hand, and no much larger clone is one base apart. Library construction relied on the immunoSEQ multiplex PCR assay. TCRdb re-hosts the immuneACCESS table, in-frame sequences only. Its copies lack some clones; in the studies checked, an unresolved V gene accounts for under half of them, and the cause for the rest is not known. The sample table holds about 380,000 clones, of which around 93% were seen once. The ten largest make up around 0.018% of the sample. CDR1 and CDR2, per the germline V gene, are SGHNT and YENEEA. The germline ends are 13 bases apart after V is trimmed by 1 base and J by 5 bases. The CDR3 contains 15 residues, cysteine and phenylalanine counted. Only the CDR3 DNA is retained, 45 bases long and in frame from the first base. This record belongs to a study of shared T cell receptors in the human thymus (dated by TCRdb to about 2021). About the investigation overall: The study examined how the human thymus generates shared, self-reactive T-cell receptor alpha chains.

The chain was built from TRBV11-3 and TRBJ2-3, and possibly TRBD2, on 7 matching bases. This TCR was sampled from a human donor. The sample was thymocytes. The DNA is as follows: TGTGCCAGCAGCTTAGTTGGGGGAGGGGGAGATACGCAGTATTTT. It translates as CASSLVGGGGDTQYF.